The entry that follows covers one T cell receptor (beta chain) sequence. What it binds is unknown. The entry originates in a study of tumor-infiltrating lymphocytes in localized non-small cell lung cancer. Study context: Patients included smokers and never-smokers with various histologies, some sampled after neoadjuvant chemotherapy.

Sequenced by immunoSEQ multiplex PCR; TCRdb stores in-frame clones only, minus some. The table lists about 9,500 clones, 55% to 75% of them singletons. Overall study results and limits: Different pieces of the same tissue went to different assays, confounding technical variation with intratumor heterogeneity. Available tissue quantity limited TCR sequencing to a patient subset.

The germline V gene has CDR1 SGHDN and CDR2 FVKESK. This CDR3 contains 14 residues. The V end was cut by 4 bases, the J end by 3 bases, with 10 bases between. This chain uses TRBV14 with TRBJ1-5, with D possibly TRBD1 on 6 matching bases. The clonotype comes from a human donor with non-small cell lung cancer. The sequenced sample was lung tumor tissue. The CDR3 loop is CASSLQGPNQPQHF. Here the CDR3 DNA reads TGTGCCAGCAGCCTACAGGGTCCCAATCAGCCCCAGCATTTT.